The next 10 T cell receptor beta chains were all read from a single sample in a study of blood T cell repertoires in COVID-19 (dated by TCRdb to the early 2020s). Library construction relied on the immunoSEQ multiplex PCR assay. TCRdb stores this immuneACCESS table with in-frame sequences only. Part of the clones is absent; in the studies checked, under half of the shortfall reflects unresolved V genes, and no reason is known for the rest. The table for this sample lists some 150,000 clones; roughly four fifths of them were counted only once. The ten largest clones represent 3.5% to 5% of the sample. The sequenced material came from peripheral blood. All receptors derive from an elderly woman with acute or convalescent COVID-19.

The chain joins TRBV19 to TRBJ1-4; no definite D call. Germline values: CDR1 LNHDA, CDR2 SQIVND (reference sequence). Trimming cost V 4 bases and J 2 bases, with 14 bases left between them. CDR3 length equals 16 residues. This chain's CDR3 is CASSRIASGTNEKLFF. CDR3 in DNA: TGTGCCAGTAGTAGAATCGCATCAGGCACTAATGAAAAACTGTTTTTT.

The V and J genes are TRBV28 and TRBJ1-2; D is undetermined. Trimming took 5 bases from V and 0 from J, leaving 13 bases between them. CDR1 is MDHEN and CDR2 is SYDVKM in the germline V gene. The CDR3 runs 15 residues. CDR3 sequence reads: CASSTYSGSNYGYTF. Written as DNA, the CDR3 is TGTGCCAGCAGTACCTACAGTGGTTCTAACTATGGCTACACCTTC.

This clone was counted between two and nine times. V gene TRBV5-1 combines with J gene TRBJ2-7; 7 bases map to TRBD1. There are 16 residues in the CDR3. Per germline, CDR1 SGHRS and CDR2 YFSETQ. Trimming removed 0 bases from V and 2 bases from J; junction bases left unmatched: 8. CDR3 in DNA: TGCGCCAGCAGCTTGGCCGGGACAGTCGTCACCTACGAGCAGTACTTC. It specifies CASSLAGTVVTYEQYF.

J is TRBJ2-6 and V is TRBV9; D unclear. V was trimmed by 2 bases and J by 2 bases, leaving 5 bases between them. CDR1 SGDLS and CDR2 YYNGEE come from the germline V gene. This CDR3 contains 14 residues. The chain's CDR3 is CASSVNTGANVLTF. CDR3 in DNA: TGTGCCAGCAGCGTGAACACTGGGGCCAACGTCCTGACTTTC.

V usage is TRBV29-1 and J usage is TRBJ2-5; D not resolved. Trimming stripped 2 bases from V and 1 base from J, with 11 bases between. Germline CDR1 and CDR2: SQVTM and ANQGSEA. CDR3 length equals 14 residues. CDR3 sequence reads: CSVERNSVQETQYF. CDR3 nucleotides: TGCAGCGTTGAACGGAACAGTGTCCAAGAGACCCAGTACTTC.

The chain carries TRBV28 and TRBJ2-2; D is perhaps TRBD1 (6 bases). The CDR3 has 18 residues. Germline values: CDR1 MDHEN, CDR2 SYDVKM. V lost 2 bases and J lost 2, with 18 bases in between. This CDR3 is CASSLHKLGTLNTGELFF. CDR3 DNA sequence: TGTGCCAGCAGTTTACATAAGTTGGGGACACTCAACACCGGGGAGCTGTTTTTT. Filled out from reference TRBV28 and TRBJ2-2, the complete variable domain reads DVKVTQSSRYLVKRTGEKVFLECVQDMDHENMFWYRQDPGLGLRLIYFSYDVKMKEKGDIPEGYSVSREKKERFSLILESASTNQTSMYLCASSLHKLGTLNTGELFFGEGSRLTVL.

V usage is TRBV5-4 and J usage is TRBJ1-2, with unresolved D. This CDR3 has 11 amino acids. V dropped 3 bases and J dropped 4 bases, with 4 bases sitting between them. Germline V gene lookup returns CDR1 SGHNT and CDR2 YYREEE (reference sequence). As DNA, the CDR3 is TGTGCCAGCAGCTCCCTCTATGGCTACACCTTC. Translation: CASSSLYGYTF.

This chain joins TRBV10-3 and TRBJ2-3, with 10 positions matching TRBD2. Germline V gene data show CDR1 as ENHRY and CDR2 as SYGVKD. With 10 bases clipped from V and 8 bases from J, the junction kept 9 bases outside the gene matches. CDR3 length: 13 residues. CDR3 sequence: CATTGTSDSTQYF. CDR3 nucleotides: TGTGCCACGACCGGGACTAGCGATAGTACGCAGTATTTT.

The chain has TRBV2 and TRBJ1-3; perhaps TRBD1 as D (5 bases). Deletions cut 3 bases from V and 3 bases from J, with 12 bases between. CDR1 is SNHLY, CDR2 FYNNEI, per germline. The CDR3 covers 15 residues. The CDR3 spells CASSDQGTGGNTIYF. CDR3 coding DNA: TGTGCCAGCAGTGACCAGGGAACGGGTGGAAACACCATATATTTT.

Of note for this clone: The DNA is omitted, as the CDR3 cannot be located on it reliably, and the CDR3 follows TCRdb's listing. This rearrangement joins TRBV13 to TRBJ1-1. With termini counted, the CDR3 has 13 amino acids. The germline gives CDR1 PRHDT, CDR2 FYEKMQ (reference sequence). The CDR3 reads CASSLAFGEGAFF.